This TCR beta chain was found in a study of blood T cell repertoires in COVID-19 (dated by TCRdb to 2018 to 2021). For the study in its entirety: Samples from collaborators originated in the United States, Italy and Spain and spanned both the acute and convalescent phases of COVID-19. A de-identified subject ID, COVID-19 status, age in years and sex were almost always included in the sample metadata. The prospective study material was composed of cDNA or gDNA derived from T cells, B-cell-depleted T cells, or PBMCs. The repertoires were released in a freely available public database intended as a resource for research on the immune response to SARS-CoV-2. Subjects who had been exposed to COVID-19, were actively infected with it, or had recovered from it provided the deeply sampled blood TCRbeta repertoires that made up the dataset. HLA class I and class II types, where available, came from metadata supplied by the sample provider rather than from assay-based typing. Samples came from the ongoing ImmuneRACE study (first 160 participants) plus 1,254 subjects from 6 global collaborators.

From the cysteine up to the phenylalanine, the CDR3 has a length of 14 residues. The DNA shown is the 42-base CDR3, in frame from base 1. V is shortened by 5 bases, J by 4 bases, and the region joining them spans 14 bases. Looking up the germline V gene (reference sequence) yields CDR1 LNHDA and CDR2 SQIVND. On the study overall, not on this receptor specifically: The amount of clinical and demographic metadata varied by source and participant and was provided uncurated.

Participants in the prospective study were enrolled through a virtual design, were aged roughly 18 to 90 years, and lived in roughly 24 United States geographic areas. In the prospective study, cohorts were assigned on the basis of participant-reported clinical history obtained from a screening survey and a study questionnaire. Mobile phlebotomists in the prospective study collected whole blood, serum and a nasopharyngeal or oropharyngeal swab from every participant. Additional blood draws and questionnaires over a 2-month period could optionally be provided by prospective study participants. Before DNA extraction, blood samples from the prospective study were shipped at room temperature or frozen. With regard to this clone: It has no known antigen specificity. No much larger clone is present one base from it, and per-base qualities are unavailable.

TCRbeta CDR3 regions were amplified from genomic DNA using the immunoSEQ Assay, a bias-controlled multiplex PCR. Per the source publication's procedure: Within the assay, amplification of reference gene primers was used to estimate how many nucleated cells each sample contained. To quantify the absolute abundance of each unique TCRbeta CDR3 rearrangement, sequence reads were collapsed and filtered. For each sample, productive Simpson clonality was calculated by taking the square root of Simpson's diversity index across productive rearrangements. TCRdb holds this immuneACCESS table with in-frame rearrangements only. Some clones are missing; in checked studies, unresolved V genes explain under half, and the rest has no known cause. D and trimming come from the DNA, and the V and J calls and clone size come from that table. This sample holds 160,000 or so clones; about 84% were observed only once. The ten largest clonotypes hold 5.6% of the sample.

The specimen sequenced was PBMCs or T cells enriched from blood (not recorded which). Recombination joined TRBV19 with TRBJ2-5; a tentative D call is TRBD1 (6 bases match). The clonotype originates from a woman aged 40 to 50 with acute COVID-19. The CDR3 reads CASSDTGFRETQYF. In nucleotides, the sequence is TGTGCCAGTAGTGACACAGGGTTCCGAGAGACCCAGTACTTC.